The source of this T cell receptor (beta chain) is a study of OX40 agonist ivuxolimab in advanced cancers. Study information: Patients were given ivuxolimab, an antibody that agonizes OX40 (CD134).

Study-wide results and caveats: Expansion of clones was among the lowest in partial responders at 0.1-3.0 mg/kg.

In regard to this clone: The antigen remains undetermined.

This CDR3 has 18 residues. Germline CDR1 SGHTA, CDR2 FQGNSA. The germline V and J ends were trimmed by 3 bases and 0 bases, with 17 bases remaining between them. The data were produced by immunoSEQ multiplex PCR, yet TCRdb's version contains in-frame clones alone and is incomplete. Here the sample spans fewer than 50,000 clones, 87% being singletons. The specimen comprised CD4+ or CD8+ T cells sorted from blood, sampled in a trial of the OX40 agonist ivuxolimab. The sequence was collected from an adult with an advanced solid tumor such as melanoma, head and neck, liver or kidney cancer. The chain couples TRBV7-2 to TRBJ1-4; tentative D call: TRBD1 (5 bases). The CDR3 coding sequence is TGTGCCAGCAGCTTGTTACCGGGACCGAACCCAACTAATGAAAAACTGTTTTTT. This encodes CASSLLPGPNPTNEKLFF.